The 14 T cell receptor beta chains given below trace back to one sample, sequenced in a study of cytomegalovirus exposure and HLA in healthy donors. Both 60 Vbeta primers and 13 Jbeta primers went into the PCR. TCRdb's copy holds only in-frame clones and misses some; the assay was immunoSEQ multiplex PCR. The table lists 90,000 to 150,000 clones, about 9.4% of them singletons. Sequencing was performed on PBMCs. The receptor set was obtained from a woman aged 40 to 55 in good health and CMV-seropositive.

This clone was counted once. This chain uses TRBV28 with TRBJ1-5; 8 bases agree with TRBD1. The CDR3 contains 16 residues. J was trimmed by 7 bases and V by 4 bases; bases with no gene match: 12. Germline lookup yields CDR1 MDHEN and CDR2 SYDVKM. The CDR3 loop is CASSSQNRGRGQPQHF. The CDR3 DNA follows: TGTGCCAGCAGTTCCCAAAACAGGGGGAGAGGGCAGCCCCAGCATTTT.

This clone came up a few times. The J gene is TRBJ1-2, the V gene TRBV10-2; no reliable D call. Germline values: CDR1 WSHSY, CDR2 SAAADI. V was clipped by 3 bases and J by 2 bases, with 7 bases between them. The CDR3 extends over 13 amino acids. The CDR3 region is CASSEVLNYGYTF. For the CDR3, the DNA is TGCGCCAGCAGTGAAGTCCTAAACTATGGCTACACCTTC.

Only a few counts were recorded for this clone. This chain connects TRBV14 to TRBJ1-3, with D unclear. The length of the CDR3 is 15 residues. Trimming shortened V by 0 bases and J by 0 bases, and 6 bases separated the two germline ends. Germline assignment: CDR1 SGHDN and CDR2 FVKESK. The CDR3 loop reads CASSQDAGSGNTIYF. The CDR3 DNA is TGTGCCAGCAGCCAAGATGCAGGCTCTGGAAACACCATATATTTT.

The chain links TRBV5-1 to TRBJ1-1; no clear D gene. V was pared by 4 bases and J by 1 base, with 8 bases between. The CDR3 runs to 13 residues. The V gene's germline CDR1 is SGHRS and CDR2 YFSETQ. CDR3 bases: TGCGCCAGCAGCAGCCCTGGGAACACTGAAGCTTTCTTT. Its translation: CASSSPGNTEAFF.

The V call is TRBV5-8, the J call TRBJ1-1; no reliable D call. This CDR3 is built from 14 residues. CDR1 and CDR2 from the germline V gene are SGHTS and YDEGEE. V dropped 4 bases and J dropped 2 bases, with 12 bases sitting between them. The chain's CDR3 is CASSEPGSNTEAFF. DNA of the CDR3: TGTGCCAGCAGCGAACCGGGATCAAACACTGAAGCTTTCTTT.

The chain has TRBV5-1 and TRBJ2-5; TRBD2 matches at 11 bases. Germline V gives CDR1 SGHRS, CDR2 YFSETQ. Trimming took 0 bases from V and 8 from J; bases not matched to a gene: 6. This CDR3 is built from 15 residues. CDR3 residues: CASSLAASGGPTQYF. CDR3 DNA: TGCGCCAGCAGCTTGGCGGCTAGCGGGGGGCCTACCCAGTACTTC.

The table lists this clone with a few counts. This rearrangement joins TRBV29-1 to TRBJ2-7; possible D gene TRBD2, 6 bases. The CDR3 covers 11 residues. The germline V gene encodes CDR1 SQVTM and CDR2 ANQGSEA. With 6 bases removed from V and 4 bases from J, the gap between germline ends came to 10 bases. CDR3 region: CSVGTQYEQYF. CDR3 nucleotide sequence: TGCAGCGTCGGGACTCAATACGAGCAGTACTTC.

This clone came up a few times. This chain links TRBV28 with TRBJ1-1, with TRBD1 matching 9 bases. Germline V CDR1 and CDR2: MDHEN, SYDVKM. The ends lost 8 bases at V and 1 base at J; junction bases unmatched: 11. The CDR3 covers 16 residues. CDR3 sequence reads: CASHLIPGQGNTEAFF. CDR3 in DNA: TGTGCCAGCCACCTCATACCGGGACAGGGGAACACTGAAGCTTTCTTT.

This clone was seen only a few times. The chain combines TRBV7-9 with TRBJ2-7; TRBD1 matches at 9 bases. Trimming took 2 bases from V and 5 from J; bases not matched to a gene: 7. Germline V lookup: CDR1 SEHNR, CDR2 FQNEAQ (reference sequence). The CDR3 runs 15 residues. CDR3: CASSLLGTGIDEQYF. The CDR3 DNA is TGTGCCAGCAGCTTACTAGGGACAGGGATCGACGAGCAGTACTTC.

The chain combines TRBV7-7 with TRBJ2-7; 7 bases map to TRBD1. The CDR3 loop spans 13 amino acids. J gave up 6 bases and V 5 bases, and 7 bases lay outside the gene matches. Germline CDR1 SSHAT, CDR2 FNYEAQ (reference sequence). The CDR3 reads CASSQDRVGEQYF. The DNA of the CDR3 is TGTGCCAGCAGCCAAGACAGGGTTGGCGAGCAGTACTTC.

This clone was counted a few times. The rearrangement links TRBV5-1 to TRBJ1-6; unclear D gene. The CDR3 loop spans 16 amino acids. CDR1 is SGHRS and CDR2 is YFSETQ in the germline V gene. V was clipped by 2 bases and J by 0 bases, with 9 bases between them. Here the CDR3 DNA reads TGCGCCAGCAGCTTCGGGGAACGCTCCTATAATTCACCCCTCCACTTT. This codes for CASSFGERSYNSPLHF.

This clone was seen a handful of times. This sequence joins TRBV4-2 and TRBJ2-2; maybe TRBD2 (6 bases). CDR3 length equals 14 residues. V shed 0 bases and J shed 5 bases, with 7 bases lying between them. CDR1 and CDR2 from the germline V gene are LGHNA and YNFKEQ. The CDR3 DNA reads as TGTGCCAGCAGCCAAGATCGGGGGACCGGGGAGCTGTTTTTT. Its translation: CASSQDRGTGELFF.

This chain uses TRBV27 with TRBJ1-5; maybe TRBD1 (6 bases). V was clipped by 4 bases and J by 5 bases, with 12 bases between them. This CDR3 has 14 residues. The germline V gene encodes CDR1 MNHEY and CDR2 SMNVEV (reference sequence). The CDR3 DNA is TGTGCCAGCAGTTCACAGGGTTGGGATCAGCCCCAGCATTTT. Its translation: CASSSQGWDQPQHF.

This clone occurred a few times. V and J are TRBV27 and TRBJ1-1, with 8 positions matching TRBD1. CDR3 length: 14 residues. Trimming removed 2 bases from V and 7 bases from J; junction bases left unmatched: 6. Germline CDR1 MNHEY, CDR2 SMNVEV (reference sequence). CDR3 amino acids: CASSLRTGRFEAFF. DNA of the CDR3: TGTGCCAGCAGTTTAAGGACAGGGAGGTTTGAAGCTTTCTTT.